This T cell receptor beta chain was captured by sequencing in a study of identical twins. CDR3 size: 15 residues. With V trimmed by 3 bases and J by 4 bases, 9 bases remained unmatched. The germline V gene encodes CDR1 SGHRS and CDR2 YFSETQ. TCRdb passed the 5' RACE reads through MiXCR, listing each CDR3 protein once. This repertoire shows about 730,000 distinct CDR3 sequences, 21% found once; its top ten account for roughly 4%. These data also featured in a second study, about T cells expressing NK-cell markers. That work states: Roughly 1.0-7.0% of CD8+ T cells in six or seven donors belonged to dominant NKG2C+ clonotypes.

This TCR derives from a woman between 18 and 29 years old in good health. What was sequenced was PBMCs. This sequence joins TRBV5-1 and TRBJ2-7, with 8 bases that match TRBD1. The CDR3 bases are TGCGCCAGCAGCTCAAACAGGGGGAACGTTTACGAGCAGTACTTC. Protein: CASSSNRGNVYEQYF.